This is a list of T cell receptor beta chains from one sample in a study of T-cell memory formation after mild COVID-19. One entry per CDR3 protein results from TCRdb running MiXCR on the 5' RACE reads. The table shows approximately 340,000 distinct CDR3 sequences, with 10% to 15% occurring only once. The material sequenced was PBMCs or a T cell subset sorted from them (not recorded which). These receptors were taken from a man between 18 and 29 years old who had mild COVID-19 (a few samples of this study predate the infection). Cell type and time point are not known. CDR3s include the opening cysteine and the closing phenylalanine or tryptophan. A D gene is named only where the DNA matches it firmly. Clone size appears in some rows only: once, few, many, or a class for an expanded clone.

D gene: .; J gene: TRBJ2-7; clone size: .; V gene: TRBV5-6; CDR3 DNA: TGTGCCAGCAGCTTGCAAGATGGCGAGCAGTACTTC; CDR3 protein: CASSLQDGEQYF
D gene: TRBD1; J gene: TRBJ1-4; clone size: .; V gene: TRBV7-9; CDR3 DNA: TGTGCCAGCAGCCCCCGACAGGGAGGAAATGAAAAACTGTTTTTT; CDR3 protein: CASSPRQGGNEKLFF
D gene: .; J gene: TRBJ2-3; clone size: few; V gene: TRBV30; CDR3 DNA: TGTGCCTGGAGGAGGGACGCTACAGATACGCAGTATTTT; CDR3 protein: CAWRRDATDTQYF
D gene: TRBD1; J gene: TRBJ2-5; clone size: .; V gene: TRBV11-2; CDR3 DNA: TGTGCCAGCAAGGGACAGGGGACAGGAGAGACCCAGTACTTC; CDR3 protein: CASKGQGTGETQYF
D gene: .; J gene: TRBJ1-6; clone size: .; V gene: TRBV7-2; CDR3 DNA: TGTGCCAGCAGCTTACAGGCTAATTCACCCCTCCACTTT; CDR3 protein: CASSLQANSPLHF
D gene: .; J gene: TRBJ2-7; clone size: few; V gene: TRBV7-2; CDR3 DNA: TGTGCCAGCAGCTTAGAGGGCGGAAGAACCTACGAGCAGTACTTC; CDR3 protein: CASSLEGGRTYEQYF
D gene: .; J gene: TRBJ2-1; clone size: few; V gene: TRBV5-1; CDR3 DNA: TGCGCCAGCAGCTGGGGGGTAAAGCTAGATATTTCCTACAATGAGCAGTTCTTC; CDR3 protein: CASSWGVKLDISYNEQFF
D gene: .; J gene: TRBJ2-5; clone size: .; V gene: TRBV11-2; CDR3 DNA: TGTGCCAGCAGCTCAGGGTTAAAGACCCAGTACTTC; CDR3 protein: CASSSGLKTQYF
D gene: .; J gene: TRBJ2-3; clone size: .; V gene: TRBV4-3; CDR3 DNA: TGCGCCAGCAGCCAAGATCGAGGAGGCGCGTTCACAGATACGCAGTATTTT; CDR3 protein: CASSQDRGGAFTDTQYF
D gene: .; J gene: TRBJ1-1; clone size: few; V gene: TRBV7-8; CDR3 DNA: TGTGCCAGCAGCCCCACAGAGGGTCGCATCATGAACACTGAAGCTTTCTTT; CDR3 protein: CASSPTEGRIMNTEAFF